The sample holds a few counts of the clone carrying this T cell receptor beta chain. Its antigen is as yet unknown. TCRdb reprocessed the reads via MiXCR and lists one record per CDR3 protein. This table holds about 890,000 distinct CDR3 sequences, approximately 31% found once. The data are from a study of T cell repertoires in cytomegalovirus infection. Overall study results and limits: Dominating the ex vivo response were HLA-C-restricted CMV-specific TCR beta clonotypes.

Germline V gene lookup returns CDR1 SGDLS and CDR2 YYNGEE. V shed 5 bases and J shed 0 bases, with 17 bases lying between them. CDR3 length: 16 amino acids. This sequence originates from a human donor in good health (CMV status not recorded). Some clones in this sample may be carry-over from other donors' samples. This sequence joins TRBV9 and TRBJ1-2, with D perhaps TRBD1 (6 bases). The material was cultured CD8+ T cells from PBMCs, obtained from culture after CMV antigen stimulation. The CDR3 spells CASSAFQGRANYGYTF. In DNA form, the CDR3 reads TGTGCCAGCAGTGCTTTCCAGGGGCGGGCTAACTATGGCTACACCTTC.